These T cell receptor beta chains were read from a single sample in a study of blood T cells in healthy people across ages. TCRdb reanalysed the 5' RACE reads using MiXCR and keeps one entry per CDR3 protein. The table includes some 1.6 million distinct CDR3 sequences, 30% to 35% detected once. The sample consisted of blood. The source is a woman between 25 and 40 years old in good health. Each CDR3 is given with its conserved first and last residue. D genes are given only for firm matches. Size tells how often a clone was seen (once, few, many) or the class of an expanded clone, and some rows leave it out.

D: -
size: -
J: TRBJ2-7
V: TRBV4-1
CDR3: CASSPYRVSGNEQYF
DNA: TGCGCCAGCAGCCCATACCGGGTCTCCGGGAATGAGCAGTACTTC

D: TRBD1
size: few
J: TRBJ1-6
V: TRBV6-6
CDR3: CASSRQGIFNSPLHF
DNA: TGTGCCAGCAGTAGACAGGGAATCTTTAATTCACCCCTCCACTTT

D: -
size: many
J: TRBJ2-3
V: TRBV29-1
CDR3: CSVGPDTQYF
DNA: TGCAGCGTCGGCCCCGATACGCAGTATTTT

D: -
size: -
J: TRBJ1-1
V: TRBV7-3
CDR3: CASSPRGLSEAFF
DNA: TGTGCCAGCAGCCCCAGGGGCCTATCTGAAGCTTTCTTT

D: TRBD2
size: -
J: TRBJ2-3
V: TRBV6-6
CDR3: CASSYSASGGYTDTQYF
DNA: TGTGCCAGCAGTTACTCAGCTAGCGGGGGGTACACAGATACGCAGTATTTT

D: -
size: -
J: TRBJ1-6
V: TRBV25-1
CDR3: CASRDADTYNSPLHF
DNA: TGTGCCAGCAGAGACGCCGACACCTATAATTCACCCCTCCACTTT

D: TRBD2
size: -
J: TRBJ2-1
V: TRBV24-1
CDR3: CATSDSRGGGIKNEQFF
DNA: TGTGCCACCAGTGACTCACGGGGGGGCGGCATCAAAAATGAGCAGTTCTTC

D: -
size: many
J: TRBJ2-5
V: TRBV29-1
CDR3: CSVEDYETQYF
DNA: TGCAGCGTTGAAGACTACGAGACCCAGTACTTC

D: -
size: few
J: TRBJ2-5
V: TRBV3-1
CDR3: CASSPRGGSGEQYF
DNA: TGTGCCAGCAGCCCAAGGGGGGGCTCGGGAGAGCAGTACTTC

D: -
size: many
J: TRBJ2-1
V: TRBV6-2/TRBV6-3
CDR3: CASSYSGVNEQFF
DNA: TGTGCCAGCAGTTACTCGGGGGTTAATGAGCAGTTCTTC

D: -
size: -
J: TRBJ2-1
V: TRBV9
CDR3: CASSSTPTEYNEQFF
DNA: TGTGCCAGCAGCTCTACCCCGACAGAGTACAATGAGCAGTTCTTC

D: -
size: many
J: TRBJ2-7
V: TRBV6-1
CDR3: CASSEPTYEQYF
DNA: TGTGCCAGCAGTGAACCCACCTACGAGCAGTACTTC

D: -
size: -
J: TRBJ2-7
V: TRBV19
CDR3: CASSPALRSYEQYF
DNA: TGTGCCAGTAGTCCAGCCCTTCGAAGCTACGAGCAGTACTTC

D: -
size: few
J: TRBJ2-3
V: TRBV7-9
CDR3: CASSLADSSTDTQYF
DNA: TGTGCCAGCAGCTTAGCGGACAGTAGCACAGATACGCAGTATTTT

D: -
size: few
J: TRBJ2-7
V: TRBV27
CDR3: CASKTQGTSPYEQYF
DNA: TGTGCCAGCAAAACGCAGGGGACATCCCCCTACGAGCAGTACTTC

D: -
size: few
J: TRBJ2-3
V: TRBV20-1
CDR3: CSASIVAGDTQYF
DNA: TGCAGTGCTAGTATCGTTGCGGGGGATACGCAGTATTTT

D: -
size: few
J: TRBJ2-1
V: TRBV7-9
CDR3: CASSLRKGGRAEDEQFF
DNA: TGTGCCAGCAGCTTAAGGAAAGGGGGGAGGGCCGAGGATGAGCAGTTCTTC

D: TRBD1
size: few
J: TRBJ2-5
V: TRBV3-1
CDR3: CASSPSRGLETQYF
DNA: TGTGCCAGCAGCCCATCCAGGGGGCTGGAGACCCAGTACTTC

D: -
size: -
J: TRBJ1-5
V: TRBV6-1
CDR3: CASSAARSNQPQHF
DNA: TGTGCCAGCAGTGCCGCGAGGAGCAATCAGCCCCAGCATTTT

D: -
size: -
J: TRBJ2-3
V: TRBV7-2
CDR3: CATDPVPTDTQYF
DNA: TGTGCCACCGACCCCGTGCCCACAGATACGCAGTATTTT

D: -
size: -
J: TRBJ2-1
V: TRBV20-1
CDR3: CSARLDTQETQFF
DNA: TGCAGTGCTAGGTTGGACACTCAAGAGACCCAGTTCTTC

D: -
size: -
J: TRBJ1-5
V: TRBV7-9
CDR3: CANSSDGKSNQPQHF
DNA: TGTGCCAACAGCTCGGACGGTAAGAGCAATCAGCCCCAGCATTTT

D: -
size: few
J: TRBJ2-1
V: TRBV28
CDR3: CASSLFGGLNEQFF
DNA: TGTGCCAGCAGTTTATTTGGTGGGCTGAATGAGCAGTTCTTC

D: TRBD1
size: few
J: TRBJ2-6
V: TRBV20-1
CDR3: CSAAGRQGAFGANVLTF
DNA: TGCAGCGCTGCTGGTCGACAGGGGGCCTTTGGGGCCAACGTCCTGACTTTC

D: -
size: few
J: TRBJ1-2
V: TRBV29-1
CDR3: CSVSQGGYGYTF
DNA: TGCAGCGTTTCTCAGGGTGGTTATGGCTACACCTTC

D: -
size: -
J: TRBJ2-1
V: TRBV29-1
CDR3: CSVEDNRVGETQFF
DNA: TGCAGCGTTGAAGACAACAGGGTTGGAGAGACCCAGTTCTTC

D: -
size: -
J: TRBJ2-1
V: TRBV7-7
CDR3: CASSLVRELYNEQFF
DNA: TGTGCCAGCAGCTTAGTTCGGGAGCTCTACAATGAGCAGTTCTTC

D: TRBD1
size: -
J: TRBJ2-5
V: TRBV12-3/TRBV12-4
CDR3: CASSSTGTGGMKTQYF
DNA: TGTGCCAGCAGTTCTACCGGGACAGGGGGCATGAAGACCCAGTACTTC

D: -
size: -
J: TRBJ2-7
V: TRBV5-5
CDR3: CASSLAVSRSYEQYF
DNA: TGTGCCAGCAGCTTGGCGGTCTCCAGGTCCTACGAGCAGTACTTC

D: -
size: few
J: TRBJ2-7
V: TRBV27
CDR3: CASRLQVGSYEQYF
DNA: TGTGCCAGCAGGCTCCAGGTTGGGAGTTACGAGCAGTACTTC

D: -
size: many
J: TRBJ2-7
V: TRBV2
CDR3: CASSGQYEQYF
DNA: TGTGCCAGCAGTGGACAGTACGAGCAGTACTTC

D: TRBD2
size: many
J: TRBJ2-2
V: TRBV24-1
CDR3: CATPGLATTGELFF
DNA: TGTGCCACGCCCGGACTAGCTACCACCGGGGAGCTGTTTTTT

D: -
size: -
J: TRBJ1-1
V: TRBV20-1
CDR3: CSARQIEAFF
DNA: TGCAGTGCTCGGCAGATTGAAGCTTTCTTT

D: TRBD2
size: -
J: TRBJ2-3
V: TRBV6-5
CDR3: CASRGGGAPDTQYF
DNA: TGTGCCAGCAGGGGCGGGGGGGCCCCAGATACGCAGTATTTT

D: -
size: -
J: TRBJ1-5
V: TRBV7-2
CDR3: CASSLAPRNQPQHF
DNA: TGTGCCAGCAGCTTAGCGCCCCGCAATCAGCCCCAGCATTTT

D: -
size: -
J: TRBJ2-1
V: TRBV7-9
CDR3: CASSFAYGAYEQFF
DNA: TGTGCCAGCAGCTTCGCTTATGGGGCTTACGAGCAGTTCTTC

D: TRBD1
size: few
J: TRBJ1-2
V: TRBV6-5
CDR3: CASRSGTGDGYTF
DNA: TGTGCCAGCAGGTCCGGGACAGGGGACGGCTACACCTTC

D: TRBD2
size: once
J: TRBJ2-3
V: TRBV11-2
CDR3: CASTLAGGPNAADTQYF
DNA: TGTGCCAGCACACTAGCGGGAGGGCCAAATGCGGCAGATACGCAGTATTTT

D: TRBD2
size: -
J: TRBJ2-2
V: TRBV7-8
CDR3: CASSSRRAGVSGELFF
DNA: TGTGCCAGCAGCTCCCGACGAGCGGGGGTGTCCGGGGAGCTGTTTTTT

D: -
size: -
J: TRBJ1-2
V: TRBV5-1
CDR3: CASSLDSFGYTF
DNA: TGCGCCAGCAGCTTGGACAGTTTTGGCTACACCTTC

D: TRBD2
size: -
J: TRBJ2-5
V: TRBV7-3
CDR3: CASSLLGAGGIQETQYF
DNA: TGTGCCAGCAGCTTACTCGGGGCGGGGGGGATACAAGAGACCCAGTACTTC

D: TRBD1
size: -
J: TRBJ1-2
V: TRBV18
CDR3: CASSSTTGEDYGYTF
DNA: TGTGCCAGCTCATCAACGACAGGGGAGGACTATGGCTACACCTTC

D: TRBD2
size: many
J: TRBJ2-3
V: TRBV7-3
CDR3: CASSLTGLVTDTQYF
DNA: TGTGCCAGCAGCTTAACCGGACTAGTTACAGATACGCAGTATTTT

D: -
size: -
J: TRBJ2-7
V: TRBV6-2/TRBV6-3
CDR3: CARGFGEFPYEQYF
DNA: TGTGCCCGTGGGTTCGGGGAGTTCCCCTACGAGCAGTACTTC

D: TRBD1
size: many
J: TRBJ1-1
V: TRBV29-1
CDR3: CSVKIGQGATEAFF
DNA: TGCAGCGTAAAGATCGGACAGGGGGCCACTGAAGCTTTCTTT

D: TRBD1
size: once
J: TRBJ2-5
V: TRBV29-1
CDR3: CSTRLGQGAGETQYF
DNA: TGCAGCACTCGGCTGGGACAGGGGGCTGGAGAGACCCAGTACTTC

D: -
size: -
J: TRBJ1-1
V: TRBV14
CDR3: CASSQDIEAFF
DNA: TGTGCCAGCAGCCAAGATATCGAAGCTTTCTTT

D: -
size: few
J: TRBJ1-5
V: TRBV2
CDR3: CASSDGVLSNQPQHF
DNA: TGTGCCAGCAGTGATGGGGTCCTAAGCAATCAGCCCCAGCATTTT